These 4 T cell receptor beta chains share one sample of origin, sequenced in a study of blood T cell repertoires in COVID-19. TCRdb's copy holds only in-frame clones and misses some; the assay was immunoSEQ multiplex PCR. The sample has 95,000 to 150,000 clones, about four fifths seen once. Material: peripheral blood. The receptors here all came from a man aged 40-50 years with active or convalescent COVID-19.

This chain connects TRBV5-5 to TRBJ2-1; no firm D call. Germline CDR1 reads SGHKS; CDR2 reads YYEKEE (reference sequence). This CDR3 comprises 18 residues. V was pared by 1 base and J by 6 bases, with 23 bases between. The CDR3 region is CASSLNSGGPRVSNEQFF. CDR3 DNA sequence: TGTGCCAGCAGCTTGAATTCTGGCGGCCCCCGAGTGTCCAATGAGCAGTTCTTC. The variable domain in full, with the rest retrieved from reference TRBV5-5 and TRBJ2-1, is DAGVTQSPTHLIKTRGQQVTLRCSPISGHKSVSWYQQVLGQGPQFIFQYYEKEERGRGNFPDRFSARQFPNYSSELNVNALLLGDSALYLCASSLNSGGPRVSNEQFFGPGTRLTVL.

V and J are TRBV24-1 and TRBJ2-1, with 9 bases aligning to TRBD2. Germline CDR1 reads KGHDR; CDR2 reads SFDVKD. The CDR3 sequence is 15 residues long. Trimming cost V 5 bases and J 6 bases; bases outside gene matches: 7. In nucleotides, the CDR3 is TGTGCCACCAGTGGTTTAGCGGGGGCAGGCAATGAGCAGTTCTTC. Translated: CATSGLAGAGNEQFF.

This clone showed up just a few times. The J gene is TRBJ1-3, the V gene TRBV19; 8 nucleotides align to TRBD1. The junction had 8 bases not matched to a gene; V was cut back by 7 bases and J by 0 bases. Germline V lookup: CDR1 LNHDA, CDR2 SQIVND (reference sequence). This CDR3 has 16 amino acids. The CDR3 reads CASIRDRSFSGNTIYF. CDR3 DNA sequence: TGTGCCAGTATCCGGGACAGGTCCTTCTCTGGAAACACCATATATTTT. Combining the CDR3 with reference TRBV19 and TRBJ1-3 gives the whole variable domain DGGITQSPKYLFRKEGQNVTLSCEQNLNHDAMYWYRQDPGQGLRLIYYSQIVNDFQKGDIAEGYSVSREKKESFPLTVTSAQKNPTAFYLCASIRDRSFSGNTIYFGEGSWLTVV.

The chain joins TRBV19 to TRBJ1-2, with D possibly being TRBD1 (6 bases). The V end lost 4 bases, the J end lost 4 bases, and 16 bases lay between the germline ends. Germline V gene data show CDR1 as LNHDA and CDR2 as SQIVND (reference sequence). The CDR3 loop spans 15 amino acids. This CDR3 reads CASSREIGGGYGYTF. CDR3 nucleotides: TGTGCCAGTAGTAGGGAGATTGGGGGCGGCTATGGCTACACCTTC.